Shown below are 9 T cell receptor beta chains from a single sample sequenced in a study of cytomegalovirus exposure and HLA in healthy donors. The PCR ran on 60 Vbeta and 13 Jbeta primers. Some clones are missing from TCRdb's copy, which holds only in-frame ones; the method was immunoSEQ multiplex PCR. The sample lists some 170,000 clones; 77% were seen once. Source material: PBMCs. These receptors all stem from a woman aged 25-40 years in good health and CMV-seronegative.

CDR3 residues: CASRTGLAGGFSYNEQFF. DNA for the CDR3: TGTGCCAGCAGGACCGGACTAGCGGGGGGGTTCTCCTACAATGAGCAGTTCTTC. V usage is TRBV5-6 and J usage is TRBJ2-1; TRBD2 agrees at 15 bases. Losses at the gene ends were 5 bases for V and 0 bases for J; bases not matched to a gene: 6. The CDR3 has 18 residues. Looked up from germline, CDR1 is SGHDT and CDR2 is YYEEEE.

The chain links TRBV27 to TRBJ1-1; TRBD1 matches 7 bases. V shed 0 bases, J shed 5 bases, and the junction held 9 bases outside the gene matches. Germline assignment: CDR1 MNHEY and CDR2 SMNVEV (reference sequence). The CDR3 runs to 16 residues. The CDR3 is CASSLSLGQVRTEAFF. CDR3 coding DNA: TGTGCCAGCAGTTTATCTTTAGGACAGGTTAGAACTGAAGCTTTCTTT.

The J gene is TRBJ2-3, the V gene TRBV30; D is unclear. The CDR3 runs 13 residues. CDR1 and CDR2 (germline): GTSNPN, SVGIG (reference sequence). V was shortened by 0 bases and J by 4 bases, with 8 bases between the two germline ends. Written as DNA, the CDR3 is TGTGCCTGGAGTGTAACTGTCCCAGATACGCAGTATTTT. This translates into CAWSVTVPDTQYF.

The V gene is TRBV6-5, the J gene TRBJ1-1, with 7 bases matching TRBD1. The CDR3 runs 14 residues. Germline V gives CDR1 MNHEY, CDR2 SVGAGI. Losses at the gene ends were 4 bases for V and 6 bases for J; bases not matched to a gene: 8. In nucleotides, the CDR3 is TGTGCCAGCAGTTCCGCAGGGGGTTTCCCTGAAGCTTTCTTT. Protein sequence: CASSSAGGFPEAFF.

The rearrangement joins TRBV6-1 to TRBJ2-7; D uncertain. The CDR3 runs 15 residues. Germline V gene lookup returns CDR1 MNHNS and CDR2 SASEGT. V was shortened by 0 bases and J by 4 bases, with 13 bases between the two germline ends. Written as DNA, the CDR3 is TGTGCCAGCAGTGAAGCGATCGGAGTATTGTACGAGCAGTACTTC. It is translated as CASSEAIGVLYEQYF.

Only one count was recorded for this clone. The rearrangement uses TRBV7-2 and TRBJ1-2; D call uncertain. This CDR3 region has 14 residues. V lost 5 bases and J lost 0, with 10 bases in between. Germline loops: CDR1 SGHTA, CDR2 FQGNSA. The CDR3 loop reads CASSPPRANYGYTF. The CDR3 coding sequence is TGTGCCAGCAGCCCCCCCCGAGCTAACTATGGCTACACCTTC.

This chain connects TRBV15 to TRBJ2-5; 7 bases are shared with TRBD2. Germline CDR1 and CDR2: LNHNV and YYDKDF (reference sequence). CDR3 length: 15 amino acids. J lost 2 bases, V lost 6 bases, and 9 bases had no gene match. CDR3 residues: CATSPQAGPQETQYF. CDR3 in DNA: TGTGCCACCAGTCCCCAAGCGGGACCACAAGAGACCCAGTACTTC.

The rearrangement joins TRBV19 to TRBJ2-3; 12 bases map to TRBD2. Per germline, CDR1 LNHDA and CDR2 SQIVND (reference sequence). The CDR3 runs 14 residues. After removal of 7 bases from V and 6 bases from J, the junction contained 5 bases not matched to a gene. The CDR3: CASTHGTSGDTQYF. The CDR3 DNA reads as TGTGCCAGTACCCACGGGACTAGCGGGGATACGCAGTATTTT.

This chain uses TRBV6-1 with TRBJ1-5; maybe TRBD1 (5 bases). The CDR3 loop spans 14 amino acids. The V and J ends lost 8 bases and 4 bases respectively, with 15 bases between them. CDR1 and CDR2 (germline): MNHNS, SASEGT. The CDR3: CASQAGADNQPQHF. DNA for the CDR3: TGTGCCAGCCAGGCTGGGGCAGATAATCAGCCCCAGCATTTT.